This entry concerns a single T cell receptor beta chain. Its antigen is not known. Newly diagnosed hyperthyroidism patients aged 18 to 65 years had disease lasting under 2 months. Researchers amplified the TCR beta CDR3 regions from RNA transcripts. An initial round of RT-PCR targeting the TCR CDR3 relied on the HTBI primer set. In TCRdb, the multiplex PCR reads were re-called with MiXCR into one record per CDR3 protein. The sample holds 350,000 or so distinct CDR3 sequences, around 20% seen once. Germline CDR1 reads SQVTM; CDR2 reads ANQGSEA. This CDR3 has 14 residues. V was shortened by 6 bases and J by 5 bases, with 16 bases between the two germline ends. The data derive from a study of T cells in Graves' hyperthyroidism and ophthalmopathy. About the research overall: Peripheral blood was acquired at first diagnosis, ahead of any therapy whatsoever.

Regarding the study as a whole: In the blood, most expanded thyroid clonotypes above 0.001 appeared as well. A model built on 13 V-J features separated ophthalmopathy from stable hyperthyroidism.

The sequenced sample consisted of blood. The origin of this receptor is a woman aged 45-65 years with Graves' hyperthyroidism. The V call is TRBV29-1, the J call TRBJ2-2; no definite D call. The CDR3 here is CSVSMRVDTGELFF. The DNA for the CDR3 is TGCAGCGTGTCTATGCGCGTCGATACCGGGGAGCTGTTTTTT.